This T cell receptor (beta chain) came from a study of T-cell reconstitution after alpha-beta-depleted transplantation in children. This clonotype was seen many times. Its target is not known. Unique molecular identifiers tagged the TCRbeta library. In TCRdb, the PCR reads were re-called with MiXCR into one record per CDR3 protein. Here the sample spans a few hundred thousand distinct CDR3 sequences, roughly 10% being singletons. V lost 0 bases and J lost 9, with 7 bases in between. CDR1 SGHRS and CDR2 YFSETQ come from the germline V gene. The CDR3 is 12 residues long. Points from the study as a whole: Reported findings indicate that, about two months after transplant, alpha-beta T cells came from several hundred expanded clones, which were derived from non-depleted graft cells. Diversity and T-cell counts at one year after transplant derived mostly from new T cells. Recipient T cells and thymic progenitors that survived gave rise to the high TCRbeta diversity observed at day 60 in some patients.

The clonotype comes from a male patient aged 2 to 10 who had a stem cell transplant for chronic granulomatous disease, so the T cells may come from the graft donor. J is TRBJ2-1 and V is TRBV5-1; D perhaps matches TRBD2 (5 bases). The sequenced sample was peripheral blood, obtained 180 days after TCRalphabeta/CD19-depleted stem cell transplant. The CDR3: CASSLVGGEQFF. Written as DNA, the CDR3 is TGCGCCAGCAGCTTGGTAGGAGGTGAGCAGTTCTTC.